The 10 T cell receptor beta chains presented below share a single source sample, sequenced in a study of beta chain features in type 1 diabetes (dated by TCRdb to between 2017 and 2018). Library preparation was by the immunoSEQ multiplex PCR assay. The entire isolated RNA was reverse transcribed using the High Capacity cDNA Reverse Transcription Kit, and thus expressed TCRB transcripts were sequenced. The clones in this table, taken by TCRdb from immuneACCESS, are in-frame only. Not every clone is retained; where verified, under half of the shortfall comes from an unresolved V gene, and the cause of the rest is unknown. In this sample the table shows some 900,000 clones, roughly a sixth of which occur a single time. Of the sample, about 0.02% is held by the ten largest clones. The sequencing sample was made of naive CD4+ T cells from blood. The sample's cell subset or site label is to be understood as: true naive CD4+ T cells. The receptors were gathered from a woman aged 18-29 years in good health.

The genes are TRBV15 and TRBJ2-1, with a possible D match to TRBD1 (5 bases). Germline loops: CDR1 LNHNV, CDR2 YYDKDF (reference sequence). V was shortened by 0 bases and J by 8 bases, with 11 bases between the two germline ends. CDR3 length equals 14 residues. CDR3 residues: CATSRDPPRDEQFF. The CDR3 coding sequence is TGTGCCACCAGCAGAGACCCTCCCAGGGATGAGCAGTTCTTC.

A few counts support this clone. The chain employs TRBV6-6 and TRBJ2-5; the D is unclear. V gave up 7 bases and J gave up 4 bases, with 16 bases separating them. The CDR3 extends over 14 amino acids. Germline values: CDR1 MNHNY, CDR2 SVGAGI (reference sequence). The CDR3 spells CASIPPGLGETQYF. The CDR3 nucleotides are TGTGCCAGCATTCCTCCCGGGTTGGGAGAGACCCAGTACTTC.

J is TRBJ1-1 and V is TRBV2; the D gene is possibly TRBD1 (5 bases). V was clipped by 0 bases and J by 6 bases, with 11 bases between them. Germline-derived CDR1 and CDR2 are SNHLY and FYNNEI. The CDR3 spans 14 residues. The CDR3 loop reads CASSEAGLLSEAFF. The CDR3 region has the DNA TGTGCCAGCAGTGAAGCGGGGCTTTTATCTGAAGCTTTCTTT.

V and J are TRBV5-4 and TRBJ2-3; D is unclear. Germline loops: CDR1 SGHNT, CDR2 YYREEE (reference sequence). This CDR3 has 14 residues. V was cut by 0 bases and J by 0 bases, with 5 bases left in between. The CDR3 loop is CASSLDPSTDTQYF. The CDR3 DNA follows: TGTGCCAGCAGCTTGGATCCAAGCACAGATACGCAGTATTTT.

This clone showed up just a few times. The chain has TRBV4-3 and TRBJ2-7; either TRBD1 or TRBD2 may fit D (6 bases each). CDR1 LGHNA and CDR2 YSLEER come from the germline V gene. This CDR3 has 15 residues. Trimming removed 0 bases from V and 5 bases from J, with 14 bases in between. The CDR3 DNA sequence: TGCGCCAGCAGCCAAGATCTGGGGGGCTGGGACGAGCAGTACTTC. Translating it yields CASSQDLGGWDEQYF.

The CDR3 coding sequence is TGTGCCAGCAGCTTGACGATTGCGGGCGAAAAACTGTTTTTT. Translation: CASSLTIAGEKLFF. The J gene is TRBJ1-4, the V gene TRBV7-9, with D uncertain. This CDR3 is built from 14 residues. CDR1 is SEHNR and CDR2 is FQNEAQ in the germline V gene (reference sequence). V lost 3 bases and J 8 bases, leaving 13 bases between the germline ends.

This clone showed up just a few times. The chain recombines TRBV19 with TRBJ2-4; D perhaps matches TRBD1 (5 bases). Germline V gene data show CDR1 as LNHDA and CDR2 as SQIVND (reference sequence). V was trimmed by 3 bases and J by 9 bases, leaving 9 bases between them. This CDR3 has 12 residues. The CDR3 coding sequence is TGTGCCAGTAGTATCGGACATAGCATTCAGTACTTC. This encodes CASSIGHSIQYF.

This clone has just a few counts. This chain uses TRBV6-1 with TRBJ1-1, with a weak D call TRBD1 (5 bases). Trimming pared 7 bases from V and 4 bases from J, leaving 16 bases between. The germline V gene has CDR1 MNHNS and CDR2 SASEGT. The CDR3 covers 14 residues. DNA of the CDR3: TGTGCCAGCAACCGCAGGGAGGTGGGCACTGAAGCTTTCTTT. Its translation: CASNRREVGTEAFF.

This clone was observed a few times. The V and J genes are TRBV19 and TRBJ1-2, with a tentative D call TRBD1 (5 bases). Germline lookup yields CDR1 LNHDA and CDR2 SQIVND (reference sequence). Trimming took 5 bases from V and 4 from J, leaving 14 bases between them. The CDR3 has 14 residues. The DNA of the CDR3 is TGTGCCAGTAGTCCAGAGGGGATCGGCTATGGCTACACCTTC. Encoded protein: CASSPEGIGYGYTF.

The rearrangement links TRBV10-2 to TRBJ2-3; TRBD2 might be the D (6 bases). The CDR3 extends over 12 amino acids. Germline assignment: CDR1 WSHSY and CDR2 SAAADI. The germline V and J ends were trimmed by 7 bases and 6 bases, with 11 bases remaining between them. The CDR3 loop is CASTGGADTQYF. In nucleotides, the CDR3 is TGCGCCAGCACGGGCGGGGCTGATACGCAGTATTTT.